Detailed here is one T cell receptor beta chain. This sample was included in a study of Graves' ophthalmopathy and Graves' hyperthyroidism. RNA transcripts were the template, and TCR beta CDR3 regions were amplified from them. Investigators did first-round RT-PCR with HTBI primers, then second-round multiplex PCR. Using its own MiXCR run on the multiplex PCR reads, TCRdb lists one record per CDR3 protein. The repertoire holds 900,000 to 1,200,000 distinct CDR3 sequences, with about 40% as singletons. The sequenced sample was peripheral blood or thyroid tissue (not recorded which). The sequence derives from an adult man with Graves' hyperthyroidism.

Here the CDR3 reads CASSVLAGGLYEQYF. The CDR3 DNA sequence: TGCGCCAGCAGTGTGCTAGCGGGGGGCCTCTACGAGCAGTACTTC. This chain links TRBV5-1 with TRBJ2-7, with 11 bases lining up with TRBD2. V lost 5 bases, J lost 3 bases, and 7 bases stayed unmatched. Per germline, CDR1 SGHRS and CDR2 YFSETQ. This CDR3 spans 15 amino acids.